The TCR beta chain described here comes from a study of cytomegalovirus exposure and HLA in healthy donors. The study, taken as a whole, reports: Cytomegalovirus-associated TCR beta chains were listed, numbering 150 to 200. The authors later found HLA-associated TCR beta chains more clonally expanded than equally common others.

J gave up 1 base and V 2 bases, and 10 bases lay outside the gene matches. Looked up from germline, CDR1 is MGHRA and CDR2 is YSYEKL. The CDR3 has 17 amino acids. A remark on this clone: Its antigen remains unknown.

The PCR was carried out with 60 Vbeta primers and 13 Jbeta primers. Repertoires were generated with immunoSEQ multiplex PCR, while TCRdb's copy carries only in-frame clones and drops some. This sample has a few hundred thousand clones; 60% to 80% occur once, and the top ten carry under 2%. The receptor comes from a woman in her 30s in good health and CMV-seronegative. This rearrangement joins TRBV4-1 to TRBJ2-7; TRBD1 matches at 8 bases. What was sequenced was PBMCs. For the CDR3, the DNA is TGCGCCAGCAGCCAACTTTTAGACAGGGGTGGTTCCTACGAGCAGTACTTC. Amino acids: CASSQLLDRGGSYEQYF.